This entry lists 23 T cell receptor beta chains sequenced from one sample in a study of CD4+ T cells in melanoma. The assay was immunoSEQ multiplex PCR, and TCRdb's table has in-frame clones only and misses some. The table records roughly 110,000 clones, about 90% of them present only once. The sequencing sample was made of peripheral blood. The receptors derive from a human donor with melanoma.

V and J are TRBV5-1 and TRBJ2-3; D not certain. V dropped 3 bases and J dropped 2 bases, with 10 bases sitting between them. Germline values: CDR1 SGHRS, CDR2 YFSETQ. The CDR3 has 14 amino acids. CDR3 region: CASSSEANTDTQYF. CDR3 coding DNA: TGCGCCAGCAGCTCCGAGGCTAACACAGATACGCAGTATTTT.

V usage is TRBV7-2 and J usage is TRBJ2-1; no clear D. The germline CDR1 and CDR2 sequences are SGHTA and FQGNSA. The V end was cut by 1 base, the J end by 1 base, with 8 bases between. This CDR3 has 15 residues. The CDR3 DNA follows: TGTGCCAGCAGCTTAGATCTTTATTCCTACAATGAGCAGTTCTTC. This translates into CASSLDLYSYNEQFF.

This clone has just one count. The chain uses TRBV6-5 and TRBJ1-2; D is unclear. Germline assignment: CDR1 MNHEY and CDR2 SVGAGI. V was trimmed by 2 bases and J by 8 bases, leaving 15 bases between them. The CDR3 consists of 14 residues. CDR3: CASSYPEVGKGYTF. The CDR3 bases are TGTGCCAGCAGTTACCCCGAGGTCGGGAAAGGCTACACCTTC.

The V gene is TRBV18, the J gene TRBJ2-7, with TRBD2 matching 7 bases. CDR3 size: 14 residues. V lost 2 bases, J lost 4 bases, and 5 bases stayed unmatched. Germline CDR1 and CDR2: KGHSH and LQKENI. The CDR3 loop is CASSPSPSGYEQYF. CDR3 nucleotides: TGTGCCAGCTCACCAAGCCCTAGCGGTTACGAGCAGTACTTC.

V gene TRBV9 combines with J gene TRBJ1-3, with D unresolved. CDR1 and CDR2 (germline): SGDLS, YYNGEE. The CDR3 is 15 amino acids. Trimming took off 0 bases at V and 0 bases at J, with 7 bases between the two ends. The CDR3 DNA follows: TGTGCCAGCAGCGTAGCTATCTACTCTGGAAACACCATATATTTT. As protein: CASSVAIYSGNTIYF. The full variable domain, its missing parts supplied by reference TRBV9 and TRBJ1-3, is DSGVTQTPKHLITATGQRVTLRCSPRSGDLSVYWYQQSLDQGLQFLIQYYNGEERAKGNILERFSAQQFPDLHSELNLSSLELGDSALYFCASSVAIYSGNTIYFGEGSWLTVV.

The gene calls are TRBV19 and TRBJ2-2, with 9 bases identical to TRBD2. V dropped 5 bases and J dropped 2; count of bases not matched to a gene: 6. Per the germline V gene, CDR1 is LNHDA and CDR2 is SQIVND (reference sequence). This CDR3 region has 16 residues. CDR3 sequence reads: CASSLPSGINTGELFF. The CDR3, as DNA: TGTGCCAGTAGTCTACCTAGCGGGATAAACACCGGGGAGCTGTTTTTT. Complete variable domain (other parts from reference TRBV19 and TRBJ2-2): DGGITQSPKYLFRKEGQNVTLSCEQNLNHDAMYWYRQDPGQGLRLIYYSQIVNDFQKGDIAEGYSVSREKKESFPLTVTSAQKNPTAFYLCASSLPSGINTGELFFGEGSRLTVL.

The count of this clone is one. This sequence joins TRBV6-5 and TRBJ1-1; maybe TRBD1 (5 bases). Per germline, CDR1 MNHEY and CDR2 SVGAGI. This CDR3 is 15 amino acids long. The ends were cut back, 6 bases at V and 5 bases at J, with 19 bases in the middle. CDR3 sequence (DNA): TGTGCCAGCAGGTCCCCCGGAGGGGCAGGGACTGAAGCTTTCTTT. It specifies CASRSPGGAGTEAFF.

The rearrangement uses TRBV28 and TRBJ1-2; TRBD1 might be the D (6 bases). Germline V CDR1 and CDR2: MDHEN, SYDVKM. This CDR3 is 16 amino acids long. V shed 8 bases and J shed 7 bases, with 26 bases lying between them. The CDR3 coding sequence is TGTGCCAGCGTTGGAGGGGGGACCGACTTCGTCCGTGGCTACACCTTC. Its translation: CASVGGGTDFVRGYTF.

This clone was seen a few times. CDR3 DNA: TGCGCCAGCAGCCAGGGGGGATGGAGGGACAATGAGCAGTTCTTC. Protein: CASSQGGWRDNEQFF. The rearrangement joins TRBV4-3 to TRBJ2-1, with D possibly TRBD2 on 6 matching bases. CDR1 is LGHNA, CDR2 YSLEER, per germline. V dropped 3 bases and J dropped 5 bases, with 14 bases sitting between them. The CDR3 runs to 15 residues.

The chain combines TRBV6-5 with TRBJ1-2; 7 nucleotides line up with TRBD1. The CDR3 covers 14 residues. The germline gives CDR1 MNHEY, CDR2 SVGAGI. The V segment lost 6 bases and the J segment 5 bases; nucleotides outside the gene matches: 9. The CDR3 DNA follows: TGTGCCAGCAGAGAGGTGGGACAGTTATATGGCTACACCTTC. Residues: CASREVGQLYGYTF.

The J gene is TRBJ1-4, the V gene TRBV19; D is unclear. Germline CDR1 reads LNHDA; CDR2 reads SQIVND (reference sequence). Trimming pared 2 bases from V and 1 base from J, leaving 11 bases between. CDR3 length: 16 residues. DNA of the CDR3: TGTGCCAGTAGTATATGGAGGGTTCAAACTAATGAAAAACTGTTTTTT. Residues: CASSIWRVQTNEKLFF. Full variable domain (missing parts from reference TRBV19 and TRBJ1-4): DGGITQSPKYLFRKEGQNVTLSCEQNLNHDAMYWYRQDPGQGLRLIYYSQIVNDFQKGDIAEGYSVSREKKESFPLTVTSAQKNPTAFYLCASSIWRVQTNEKLFFGSGTQLSVL.

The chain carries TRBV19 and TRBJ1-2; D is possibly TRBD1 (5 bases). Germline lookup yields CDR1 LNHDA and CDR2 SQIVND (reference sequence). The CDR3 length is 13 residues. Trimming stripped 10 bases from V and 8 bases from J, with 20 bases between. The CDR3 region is CATLARGEGGYTF. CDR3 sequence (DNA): TGTGCCACCCTCGCCCGGGGGGAAGGAGGCTACACCTTC.

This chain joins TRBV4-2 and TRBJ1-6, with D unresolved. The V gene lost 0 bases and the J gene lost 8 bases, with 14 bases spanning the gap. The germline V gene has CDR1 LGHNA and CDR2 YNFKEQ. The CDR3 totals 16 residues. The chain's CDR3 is CASSQDQRAVHSPLHF. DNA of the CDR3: TGTGCCAGCAGCCAAGATCAACGAGCAGTGCATTCACCCCTCCACTTT.

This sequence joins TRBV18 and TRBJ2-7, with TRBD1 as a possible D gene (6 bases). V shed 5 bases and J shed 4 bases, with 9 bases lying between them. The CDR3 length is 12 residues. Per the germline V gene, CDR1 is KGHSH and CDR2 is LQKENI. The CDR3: CASSEQGYEQYF. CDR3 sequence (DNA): TGTGCCAGCTCAGAACAGGGTTACGAGCAGTACTTC.

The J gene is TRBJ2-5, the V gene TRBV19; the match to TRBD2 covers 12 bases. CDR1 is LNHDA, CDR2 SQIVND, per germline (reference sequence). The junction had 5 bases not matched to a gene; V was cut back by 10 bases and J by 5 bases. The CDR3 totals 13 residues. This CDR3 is CATLAGGNETQYF. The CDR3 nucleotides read TGTGCCACCCTAGCGGGAGGGAATGAGACCCAGTACTTC. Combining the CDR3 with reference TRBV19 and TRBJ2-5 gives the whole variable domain DGGITQSPKYLFRKEGQNVTLSCEQNLNHDAMYWYRQDPGQGLRLIYYSQIVNDFQKGDIAEGYSVSREKKESFPLTVTSAQKNPTAFYLCATLAGGNETQYFGPGTRLLVL.

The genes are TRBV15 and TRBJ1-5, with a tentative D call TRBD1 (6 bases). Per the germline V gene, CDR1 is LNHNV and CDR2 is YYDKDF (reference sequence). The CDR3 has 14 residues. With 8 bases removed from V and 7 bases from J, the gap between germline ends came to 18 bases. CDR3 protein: CATSAYTGPQPQHF. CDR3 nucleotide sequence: TGTGCCACCTCAGCGTACACAGGGCCCCAGCCCCAGCATTTT.

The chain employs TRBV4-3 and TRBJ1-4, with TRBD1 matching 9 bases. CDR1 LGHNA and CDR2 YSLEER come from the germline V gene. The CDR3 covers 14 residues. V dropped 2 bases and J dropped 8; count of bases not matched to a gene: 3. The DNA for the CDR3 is TGCGCCAGCAGCCAACAGGGACAGGGCGAAAAACTGTTTTTT. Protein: CASSQQGQGEKLFF.

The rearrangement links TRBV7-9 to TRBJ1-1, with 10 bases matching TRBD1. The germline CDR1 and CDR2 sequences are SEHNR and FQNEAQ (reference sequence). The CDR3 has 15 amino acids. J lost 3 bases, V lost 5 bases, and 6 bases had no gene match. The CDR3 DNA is TGTGCCAGCAGCCCCCGTGGACAGGGGGACACTGAAGCTTTCTTT. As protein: CASSPRGQGDTEAFF.

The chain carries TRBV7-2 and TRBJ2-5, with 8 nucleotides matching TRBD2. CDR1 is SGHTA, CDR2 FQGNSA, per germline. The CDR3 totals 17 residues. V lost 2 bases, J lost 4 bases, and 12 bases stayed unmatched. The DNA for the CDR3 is TGTGCCAGCAGCTTATCCGGGAGGGGCGAACGGGGAGAGACCCAGTACTTC. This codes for CASSLSGRGERGETQYF.

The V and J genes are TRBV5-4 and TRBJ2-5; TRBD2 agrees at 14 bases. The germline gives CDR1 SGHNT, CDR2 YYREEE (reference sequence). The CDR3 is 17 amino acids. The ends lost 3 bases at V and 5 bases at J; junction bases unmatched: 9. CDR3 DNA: TGTGCCAGCAGCTCGGGACTAGCGGGAGATCGCAGCGAGACCCAGTACTTC. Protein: CASSSGLAGDRSETQYF.

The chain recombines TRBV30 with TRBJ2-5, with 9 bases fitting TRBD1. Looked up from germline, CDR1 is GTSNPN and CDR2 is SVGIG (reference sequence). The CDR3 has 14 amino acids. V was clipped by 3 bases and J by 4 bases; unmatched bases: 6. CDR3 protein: CAWRETGGRETQYF. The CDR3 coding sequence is TGTGCCTGGAGGGAAACAGGGGGCAGAGAGACCCAGTACTTC.

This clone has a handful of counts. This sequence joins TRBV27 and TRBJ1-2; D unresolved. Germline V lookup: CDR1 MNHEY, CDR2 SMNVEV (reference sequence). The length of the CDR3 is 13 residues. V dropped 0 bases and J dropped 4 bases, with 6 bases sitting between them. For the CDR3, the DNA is TGTGCCAGCAGTTTATCACATACCTATGGCTACACCTTC. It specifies CASSLSHTYGYTF.

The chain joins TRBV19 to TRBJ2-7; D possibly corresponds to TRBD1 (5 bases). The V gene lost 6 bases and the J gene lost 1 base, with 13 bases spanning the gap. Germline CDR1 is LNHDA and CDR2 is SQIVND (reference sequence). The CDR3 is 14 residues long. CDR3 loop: CASSLTGSSYEQYF. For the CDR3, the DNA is TGTGCCAGTAGCTTAACAGGATCTTCCTACGAGCAGTACTTC.